This TCR beta chain emerged from a study of cytomegalovirus exposure and HLA in healthy donors. Amplification used 60 Vbeta primers and 13 Jbeta primers. Data came from immunoSEQ multiplex PCR; TCRdb stores just in-frame clones and leaves some out. The sample lists more than 150,000 clones, 82% occurring once. Study results and limitations: A later examination showed that TCR association rates differed by HLA locus, with DRB1 most and HLA-C fewest.

As for this clone: Its antigen is currently unknown.

Germline lookup yields CDR1 SGHNT and CDR2 YYREEE (reference sequence). CDR3 length: 17 residues. Losses at the gene ends were 0 bases for V and 4 bases for J; bases not matched to a gene: 10. Sequenced material: PBMCs. The rearrangement links TRBV5-4 to TRBJ2-5; TRBD2 agrees at 9 bases. This clonotype was obtained from a middle-aged man in good health and CMV-seronegative. CDR3 sequence reads: CASSLGASGNVGETQYF. The CDR3 region has the DNA TGTGCCAGCAGCTTGGGGGCTAGCGGGAACGTAGGAGAGACCCAGTACTTC.